Presented here are 25 T cell receptor beta chains from one specimen sequenced in a study of T-cell memory formation after mild COVID-19. TCRdb analysed the 5' RACE reads with MiXCR anew, one entry per CDR3 protein. Of about 410,000 distinct CDR3 sequences listed, roughly 17% are singletons. What was sequenced was PBMCs or a T cell subset sorted from them (not recorded which). These receptor sequences come from a man between 18 and 29 years old who had mild COVID-19 (a few samples of this study predate the infection). Cell type and time point are not known.

This sequence joins TRBV29-1 and TRBJ2-3; D is uncertain. Germline V CDR1 and CDR2: SQVTM, ANQGSEA. Trimming left V 3 bases short and J 2 bases short, with 6 bases between. The CDR3 has 12 amino acids. CDR3 residues: CSVDSFTDTQYF. The DNA of the CDR3 is TGCAGCGTTGATTCATTCACAGATACGCAGTATTTT.

The chain links TRBV19 to TRBJ1-6; no definite D call. The V gene's germline CDR1 is LNHDA and CDR2 SQIVND (reference sequence). The CDR3 has 15 amino acids. Deletions cut 7 bases from V and 5 bases from J, with 15 bases between. The CDR3 loop reads CASTVYSSDNSPLHF. The CDR3 coding sequence is TGTGCCAGTACGGTGTATTCTTCCGATAATTCACCCCTCCACTTT.

The V gene is TRBV20-1, the J gene TRBJ1-1; the D gene is possibly TRBD1 (5 bases). CDR1 is DFQATT and CDR2 is SNEGSKA in the germline V gene (reference sequence). CDR3 length equals 15 residues. V lost 0 bases and J 4 bases, leaving 15 bases between the germline ends. CDR3 in amino acids: CSARDPGTAGTEAFF. Here the CDR3 DNA reads TGCAGTGCTAGAGATCCTGGGACCGCAGGCACTGAAGCTTTCTTT.

Only a few counts were recorded for this clonotype. V and J are TRBV7-2 and TRBJ2-7, with a weak D call TRBD2 (6 bases). Germline V lookup: CDR1 SGHTA, CDR2 FQGNSA. V was cut by 6 bases and J by 2 bases, with 11 bases left in between. The CDR3 has 13 residues. This CDR3 is CASSLDYPYEQYF. In nucleotides, the CDR3 is TGTGCCAGCAGTTTGGACTACCCCTACGAGCAGTACTTC.

The table lists this clonotype with many counts. The chain employs TRBV7-8 and TRBJ2-5, with D perhaps TRBD2 (6 bases). Germline CDR1 reads SGHVS; CDR2 reads FQNEAQ. The CDR3 runs 14 residues. V was cut by 5 bases and J by 7 bases, with 17 bases left in between. The CDR3 nucleotides read TGTGCCAGCAGCCCTGGGGAGGCTGGGATGACCCAGTACTTC. Its translation is CASSPGEAGMTQYF. Variable domain in full (rest from reference TRBV7-8 and TRBJ2-5): GAGVSQSPRYKVAKRGQDVALRCDPISGHVSLFWYQQALGQGPEFLTYFQNEAQLDKSGLPSDRFFAERPEGSVSTLKIQRTQQEDSAVYLCASSPGEAGMTQYFGPGTRLLVL.

The chain is built from TRBV5-1 and TRBJ2-1, with a tentative D call TRBD2 (7 bases). Germline loops: CDR1 SGHRS, CDR2 YFSETQ. V dropped 4 bases and J dropped 8 bases, with 19 bases sitting between them. CDR3 size: 15 residues. The DNA for the CDR3 is TGCGCCAGCAGCCCCTCATCGGGGGGACAACATGAGCAGTTCTTC. It specifies CASSPSSGGQHEQFF.

This clonotype has only a few counts. The V gene is TRBV27, the J gene TRBJ2-1; 8 bases align to TRBD1. Germline CDR1 MNHEY, CDR2 SMNVEV (reference sequence). With 5 bases clipped from V and 9 bases from J, the junction kept 6 bases outside the gene matches. The CDR3 runs to 13 residues. The CDR3: CASSPGQGTEQFF. The CDR3 DNA reads as TGTGCCAGCAGTCCCGGACAGGGTACTGAGCAGTTCTTC.

This clonotype was seen a handful of times. J is TRBJ2-7 and V is TRBV18; maybe TRBD1 (6 bases). CDR3 length equals 15 residues. Germline assignment: CDR1 KGHSH and CDR2 LQKENI. Trimming cost V 4 bases and J 5 bases, with 18 bases left between them. CDR3 sequence reads: CASSRLGASGNEQYF. The CDR3 nucleotides are TGTGCCAGCTCACGATTGGGGGCTAGTGGGAACGAGCAGTACTTC.

This rearrangement joins TRBV4-1 to TRBJ2-5; D may be TRBD2 (6 bases). V was trimmed by 0 bases and J by 2 bases, leaving 10 bases between them. CDR1 and CDR2 from the germline V gene are MGHRA and YSYEKL. The CDR3 is made up of 15 amino acids. The CDR3 region has the DNA TGCGCCAGCAGCCAAGATCCGGGGGAGCAAGAGACCCAGTACTTC. This gives the protein CASSQDPGEQETQYF.

This clonotype occurred a few times. The chain carries TRBV29-1 and TRBJ2-5; no clear D gene. In germline, CDR1 is SQVTM, CDR2 ANQGSEA. With 4 bases removed from V and 3 bases from J, the gap between germline ends came to 9 bases. The CDR3 extends over 12 amino acids. CDR3 protein: CSVGRQEETQYF. The CDR3 nucleotides are TGCAGCGTTGGCCGGCAGGAAGAGACCCAGTACTTC.

This clonotype was counted between two and nine times. The chain joins TRBV5-1 to TRBJ1-4; 7 bases match TRBD1. In germline, CDR1 is SGHRS, CDR2 YFSETQ. This CDR3 comprises 15 residues. The V and J ends lost 4 bases and 7 bases, in that order; junction bases with no gene match: 10. CDR3 loop: CASSRVRQGAEKLFF. Written as DNA, the CDR3 is TGCGCCAGCAGCCGCGTCCGACAGGGTGCTGAAAAACTGTTTTTT.

V usage is TRBV21-1 and J usage is TRBJ1-2. TRBV21-1 is shown as a pseudogene. CDR3 length: 14 amino acids. CDR3 in amino acids: CASSKERPIYGYTF. The CDR3 region has the DNA TGTGCCAGCAGCAAAGAACGGCCGATCTACGGCTACACCTTC.

The chain recombines TRBV28 with TRBJ2-5; D possibly uses TRBD1 or TRBD2 (5 bases each). Germline loops: CDR1 MDHEN, CDR2 SYDVKM. V shed 5 bases and J shed 4 bases, with 11 bases lying between them. This CDR3 comprises 13 residues. The CDR3 protein is CASSTRGIETQYF. CDR3 nucleotide sequence: TGTGCCAGCAGTACCCGGGGCATAGAGACCCAGTACTTC.

V gene TRBV18 combines with J gene TRBJ2-1, with unresolved D. Trimming took off 5 bases at V and 6 bases at J, with 20 bases between the two ends. The CDR3 runs 16 residues. Germline CDR1 reads KGHSH; CDR2 reads LQKENI. CDR3 in DNA: TGTGCCAGCTCAGAAAACAGATTACCCACTACCAATGAGCAGTTCTTC. Its protein is CASSENRLPTTNEQFF.

This clonotype has just a few counts. The genes are TRBV29-1 and TRBJ1-3; no firm D call. V was shortened by 3 bases and J by 4 bases, with 7 bases between the two germline ends. This CDR3 is 12 amino acids long. Germline V gene data show CDR1 as SQVTM and CDR2 as ANQGSEA. The CDR3 here is CSVDAGGNTIYF. Written as DNA, the CDR3 is TGCAGCGTTGACGCGGGGGGAAACACCATATATTTT.

In its sample, this clonotype was seen a few times. The chain uses TRBV7-2 and TRBJ2-2; a weak D match, TRBD2 (6 bases). This CDR3 is built from 14 residues. Deletions cut 8 bases from V and 2 bases from J, with 12 bases between. Germline-derived CDR1 and CDR2 are SGHTA and FQGNSA. The DNA of the CDR3 is TGTGCCAGCCAGTGGGGGGATAACACCGGGGAGCTGTTTTTT. Encoded protein: CASQWGDNTGELFF.

This clonotype was recorded a few times. The CDR3 sequence is CASSLAQLYEQYF. CDR3 in DNA: TGTGCCAGCAGCTTAGCTCAGCTATACGAGCAGTACTTC. This chain joins TRBV7-8 and TRBJ2-7; the D is unclear. The germline CDR1 and CDR2 sequences are SGHVS and FQNEAQ. Trimming shortened V by 0 bases and J by 4 bases, and 7 bases separated the two germline ends. This CDR3 spans 13 amino acids.

The V and J genes are TRBV7-9 and TRBJ2-3, with TRBD2 identical over 7 bases. With V trimmed by 4 bases and J by 4 bases, 11 bases remained unmatched. Germline V gene sequence: CDR1 SEHNR, CDR2 FQNEAQ (reference sequence). This CDR3 contains 16 residues. The CDR3 spells CASSSWMGGMADTQYF. In DNA form, the CDR3 reads TGTGCCAGCAGCTCCTGGATGGGAGGGATGGCAGATACGCAGTATTTT.

The V call is TRBV5-1, the J call TRBJ2-3, with D maybe TRBD2 (5 bases). This CDR3 spans 15 amino acids. Per germline, CDR1 SGHRS and CDR2 YFSETQ. Trimming stripped 0 bases from V and 3 bases from J, with 11 bases between. CDR3 DNA: TGCGCCAGCAGCTTGGCCGGGGTGGCGACAGATACGCAGTATTTT. This encodes CASSLAGVATDTQYF.

The genes are TRBV4-1 and TRBJ1-6; no clear D. The V gene's germline CDR1 is MGHRA and CDR2 YSYEKL. V lost 0 bases, J lost 11 bases, and 11 bases lay in between. The CDR3 totals 14 residues. Here the CDR3 DNA reads TGCGCCAGCAGCCAAGAAGGGAACTATCCACCCCTCCACTTT. It is translated as CASSQEGNYPPLHF.

CDR3 nucleotides: TGTGCCAGCAGCTTATTAGGGCTGGATATGGGCTACACCTTC. It translates to CASSLLGLDMGYTF. This chain joins TRBV7-6 and TRBJ1-2; D not resolved. The V end lost 2 bases, the J end lost 8 bases, and 15 bases lay between the germline ends. The CDR3 is 14 residues long. The germline V gene encodes CDR1 SGHVS and CDR2 FNYEAQ.

The V and J genes are TRBV6-6 and TRBJ1-5, with a possible D match to TRBD1 (6 bases). V was trimmed by 1 base and J by 7 bases, leaving 17 bases between them. Germline V gene sequence: CDR1 MNHNY, CDR2 SVGAGI (reference sequence). This CDR3 is 16 amino acids long. CDR3 loop: CASSYLIQGDEQPQHF. DNA for the CDR3: TGTGCCAGCAGTTACTTAATACAGGGCGATGAGCAGCCCCAGCATTTT.

The chain combines TRBV10-3 with TRBJ2-6; D ambiguous. V was pared by 0 bases and J by 0 bases, with 6 bases between. Germline CDR1 ENHRY, CDR2 SYGVKD. The length of the CDR3 is 16 residues. DNA for the CDR3: TGTGCCATCAGTGAGTCTAGGGTCTCTGGGGCCAACGTCCTGACTTTC. Translated, it gives CAISESRVSGANVLTF.

The sample holds a few counts of this clonotype. V gene TRBV24-1 combines with J gene TRBJ2-7; the D gene is possibly TRBD1 (6 bases). Germline loops: CDR1 KGHDR, CDR2 SFDVKD. The CDR3 loop spans 15 amino acids. V lost 4 bases and J 4 bases, leaving 16 bases between the germline ends. The CDR3 loop reads CATSDDQGNSYEQYV. The CDR3 nucleotides are TGTGCCACCAGTGACGACCAGGGGAATTCGTACGAGCAGTACGTC.

Turning to this clonotype: A much bigger clone sits one base away, suggesting this may be a read error. V is TRBV7-8 and J is TRBJ2-1; 9 positions match TRBD2. The CDR3 loop spans 15 amino acids. J lost 7 bases, V lost 6 bases, and 10 bases had no gene match. Germline CDR1 reads SGHVS; CDR2 reads FQNEAQ. The CDR3 bases are TGTGCCAGCAGACAGGGACTAGCTCTGGTTAATGAGCAGTTCTTC. Its translation is CASRQGLALVNEQFF.